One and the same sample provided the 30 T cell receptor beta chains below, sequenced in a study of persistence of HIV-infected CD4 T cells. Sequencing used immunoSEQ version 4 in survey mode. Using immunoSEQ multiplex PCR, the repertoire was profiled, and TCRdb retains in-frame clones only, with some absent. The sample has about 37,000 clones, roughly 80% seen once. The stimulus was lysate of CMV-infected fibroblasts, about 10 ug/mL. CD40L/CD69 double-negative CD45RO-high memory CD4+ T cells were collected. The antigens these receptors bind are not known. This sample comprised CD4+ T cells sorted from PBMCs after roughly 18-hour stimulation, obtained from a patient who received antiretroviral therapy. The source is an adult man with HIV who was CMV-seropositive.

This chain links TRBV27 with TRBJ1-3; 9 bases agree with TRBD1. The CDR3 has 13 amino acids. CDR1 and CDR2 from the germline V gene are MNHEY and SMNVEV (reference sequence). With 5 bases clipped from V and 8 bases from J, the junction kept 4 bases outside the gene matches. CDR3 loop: CASSRQGEDTIYF. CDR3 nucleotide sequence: TGTGCCAGCAGTCGACAGGGGGAAGACACCATATATTTT.

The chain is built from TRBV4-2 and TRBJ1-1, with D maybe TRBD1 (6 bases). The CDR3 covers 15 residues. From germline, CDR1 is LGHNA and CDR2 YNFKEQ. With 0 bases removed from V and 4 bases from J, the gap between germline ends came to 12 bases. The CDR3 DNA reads TGTGCCAGCAGCCAAGAACAGGGAGGACGCACTGAAGCTTTCTTT. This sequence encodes CASSQEQGGRTEAFF.

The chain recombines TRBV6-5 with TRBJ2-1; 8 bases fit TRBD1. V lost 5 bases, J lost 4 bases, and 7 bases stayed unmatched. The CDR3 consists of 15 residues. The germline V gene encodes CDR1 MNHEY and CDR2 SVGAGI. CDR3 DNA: TGTGCCAGCAGTACCGACAGGGGACAATACAATGAGCAGTTCTTC. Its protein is CASSTDRGQYNEQFF.

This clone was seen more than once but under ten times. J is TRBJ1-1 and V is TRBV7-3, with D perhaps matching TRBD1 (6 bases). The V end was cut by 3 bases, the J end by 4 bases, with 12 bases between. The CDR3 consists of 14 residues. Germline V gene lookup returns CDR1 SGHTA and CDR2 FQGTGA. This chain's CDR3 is CASSLQGSATEAFF. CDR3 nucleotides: TGTGCCAGCAGCTTGCAGGGGTCTGCCACTGAAGCTTTCTTT.

Here the CDR3 DNA reads TGTGCCAGCAGTGTGGACAGTTCCACAGATACGCAGTATTTT. Translated, it gives CASSVDSSTDTQYF. The chain links TRBV6-4 to TRBJ2-3; D is perhaps TRBD1 (6 bases). Trimming shortened V by 4 bases and J by 2 bases, and 10 bases separated the two germline ends. The CDR3 is 14 residues long. CDR1 is MRHNA and CDR2 is SNTAGT in the germline V gene.

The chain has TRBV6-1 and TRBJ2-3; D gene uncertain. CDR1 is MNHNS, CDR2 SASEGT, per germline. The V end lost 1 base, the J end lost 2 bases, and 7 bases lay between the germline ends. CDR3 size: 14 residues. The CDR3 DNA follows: TGTGCCAGCAGTGAAGGGGGTTTCACAGATACGCAGTATTTT. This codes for CASSEGGFTDTQYF.

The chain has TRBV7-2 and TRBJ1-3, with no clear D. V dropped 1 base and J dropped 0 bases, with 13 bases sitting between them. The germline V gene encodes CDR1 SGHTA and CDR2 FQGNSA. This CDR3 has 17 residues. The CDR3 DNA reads TGTGCCAGCAGCTTAGGAGACACCGTACTCTCTGGAAACACCATATATTTT. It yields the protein CASSLGDTVLSGNTIYF.

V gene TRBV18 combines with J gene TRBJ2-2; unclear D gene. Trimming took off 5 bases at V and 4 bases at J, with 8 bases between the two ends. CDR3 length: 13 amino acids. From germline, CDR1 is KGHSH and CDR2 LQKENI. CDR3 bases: TGTGCCAGCTCAAGATCTACCACCGGGGAGCTGTTTTTT. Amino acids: CASSRSTTGELFF. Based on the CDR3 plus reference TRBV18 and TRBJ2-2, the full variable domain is NAGVMQNPRHLVRRRGQEARLRCSPMKGHSHVYWYRQLPEEGLKFMVYLQKENIIDESGMPKERFSAEFPKEGPSILRIQQVVRGDSAAYFCASSRSTTGELFFGEGSRLTVL.

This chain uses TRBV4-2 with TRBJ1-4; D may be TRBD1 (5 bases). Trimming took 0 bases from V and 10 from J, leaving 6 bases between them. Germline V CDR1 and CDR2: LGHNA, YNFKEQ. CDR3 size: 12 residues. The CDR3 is CASSQDRGKLFF. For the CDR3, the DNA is TGTGCCAGCAGCCAAGATAGGGGAAAACTGTTTTTT.

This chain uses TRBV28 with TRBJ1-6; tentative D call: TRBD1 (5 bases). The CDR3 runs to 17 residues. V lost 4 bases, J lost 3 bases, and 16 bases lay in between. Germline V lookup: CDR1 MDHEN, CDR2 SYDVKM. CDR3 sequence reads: CASSSDGRGFYNSPLHF. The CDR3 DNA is TGTGCCAGCAGTTCCGACGGGAGGGGTTTCTATAATTCACCCCTCCACTTT.

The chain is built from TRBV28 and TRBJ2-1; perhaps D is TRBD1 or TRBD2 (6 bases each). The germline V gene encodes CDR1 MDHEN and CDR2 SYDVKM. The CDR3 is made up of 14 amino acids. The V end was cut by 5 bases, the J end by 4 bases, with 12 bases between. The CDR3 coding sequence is TGTGCCAGCAGTCAAACGGGGGCATACAATGAGCAGTTCTTC. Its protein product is CASSQTGAYNEQFF.

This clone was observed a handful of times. This CDR3 reads CASSHLVDSSRGELFF. CDR3 nucleotides: TGTGCCAGCAGCCACCTAGTGGACAGTTCAAGGGGGGAGCTGTTTTTT. The chain recombines TRBV7-8 with TRBJ2-2, with TRBD1 as a possible D gene (6 bases). From germline, CDR1 is SGHVS and CDR2 FQNEAQ. CDR3 length: 16 amino acids. Between the trimmed V and J ends, which lost 5 bases and 8 bases, there was a span of 21 bases. The full variable domain, rest sourced from reference TRBV7-8 and TRBJ2-2, is GAGVSQSPRYKVAKRGQDVALRCDPISGHVSLFWYQQALGQGPEFLTYFQNEAQLDKSGLPSDRFFAERPEGSVSTLKIQRTQQEDSAVYLCASSHLVDSSRGELFFGEGSRLTVL.

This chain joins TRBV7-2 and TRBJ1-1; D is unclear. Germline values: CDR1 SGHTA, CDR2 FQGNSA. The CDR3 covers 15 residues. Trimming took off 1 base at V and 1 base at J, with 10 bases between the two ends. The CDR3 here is CASSLGARQNTEAFF. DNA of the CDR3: TGTGCCAGCAGCTTAGGCGCGCGTCAGAACACTGAAGCTTTCTTT.

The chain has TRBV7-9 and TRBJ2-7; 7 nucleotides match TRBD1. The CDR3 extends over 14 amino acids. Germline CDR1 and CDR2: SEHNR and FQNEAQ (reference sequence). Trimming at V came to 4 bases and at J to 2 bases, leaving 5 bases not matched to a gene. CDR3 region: CASSSGQPPYEQYF. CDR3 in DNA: TGTGCCAGCAGCTCGGGACAGCCGCCCTACGAGCAGTACTTC.

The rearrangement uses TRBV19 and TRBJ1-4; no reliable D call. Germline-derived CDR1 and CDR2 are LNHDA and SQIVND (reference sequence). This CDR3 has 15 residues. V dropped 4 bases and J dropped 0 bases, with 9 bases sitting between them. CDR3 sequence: CASSSPSATNEKLFF. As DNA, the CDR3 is TGTGCCAGTAGTAGTCCTTCTGCAACTAATGAAAAACTGTTTTTT.

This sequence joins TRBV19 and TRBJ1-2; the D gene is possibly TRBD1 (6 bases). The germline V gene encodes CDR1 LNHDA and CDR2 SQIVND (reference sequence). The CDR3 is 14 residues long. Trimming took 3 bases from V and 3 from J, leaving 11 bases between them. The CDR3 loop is CASSITGRDYGYTF. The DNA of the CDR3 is TGTGCCAGTAGTATTACAGGGCGGGACTATGGCTACACCTTC.

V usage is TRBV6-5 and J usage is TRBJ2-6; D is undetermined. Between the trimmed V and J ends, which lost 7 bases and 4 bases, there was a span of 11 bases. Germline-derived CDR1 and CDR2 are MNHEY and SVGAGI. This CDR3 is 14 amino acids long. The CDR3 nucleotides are TGTGCCAGCACCCTAATGGCGGGGGCCAACGTCCTGACTTTC. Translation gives CASTLMAGANVLTF.

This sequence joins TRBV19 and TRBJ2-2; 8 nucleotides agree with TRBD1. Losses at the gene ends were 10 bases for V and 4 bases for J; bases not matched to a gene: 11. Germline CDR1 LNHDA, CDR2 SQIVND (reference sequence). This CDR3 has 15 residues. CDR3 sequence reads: CATRERQGITGELFF. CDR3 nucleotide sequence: TGTGCCACCCGAGAACGACAGGGGATCACCGGGGAGCTGTTTTTT.

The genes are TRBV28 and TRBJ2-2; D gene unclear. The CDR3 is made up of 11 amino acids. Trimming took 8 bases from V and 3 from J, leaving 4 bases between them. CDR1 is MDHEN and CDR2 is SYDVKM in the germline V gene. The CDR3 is CASSDTGELFF. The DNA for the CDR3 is TGTGCCAGCTCCGACACCGGGGAGCTGTTTTTT.

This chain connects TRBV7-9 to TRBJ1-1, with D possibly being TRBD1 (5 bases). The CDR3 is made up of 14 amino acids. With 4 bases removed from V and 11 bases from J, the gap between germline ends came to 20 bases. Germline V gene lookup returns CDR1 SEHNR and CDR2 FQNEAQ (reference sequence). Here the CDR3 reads CASSSGGGVDRAFF. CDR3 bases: TGTGCCAGCAGCTCCGGTGGGGGGGTCGACCGGGCTTTCTTT.

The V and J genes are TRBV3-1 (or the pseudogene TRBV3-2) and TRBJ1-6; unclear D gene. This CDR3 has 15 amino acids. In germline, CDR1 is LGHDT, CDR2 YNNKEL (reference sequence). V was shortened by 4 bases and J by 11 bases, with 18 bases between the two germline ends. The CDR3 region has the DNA TGTGCCAGCAGCCTAGCTCAAGTGCGTCGAACACCCCTCCACTTT. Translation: CASSLAQVRRTPLHF.

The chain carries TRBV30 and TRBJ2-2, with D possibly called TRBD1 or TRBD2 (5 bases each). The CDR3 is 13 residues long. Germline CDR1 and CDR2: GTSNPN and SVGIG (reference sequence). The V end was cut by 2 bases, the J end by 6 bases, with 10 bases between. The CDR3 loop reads CAWSSQGAGELFF. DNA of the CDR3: TGTGCCTGGAGTTCTCAGGGAGCCGGGGAGCTGTTTTTT.

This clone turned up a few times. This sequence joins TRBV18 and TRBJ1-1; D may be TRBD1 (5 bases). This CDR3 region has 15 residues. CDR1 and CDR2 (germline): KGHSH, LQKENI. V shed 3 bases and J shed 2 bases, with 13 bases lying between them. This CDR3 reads CASSPRDGKNTEAFF. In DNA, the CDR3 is TGTGCCAGCTCACCTAGGGACGGGAAAAACACTGAAGCTTTCTTT.

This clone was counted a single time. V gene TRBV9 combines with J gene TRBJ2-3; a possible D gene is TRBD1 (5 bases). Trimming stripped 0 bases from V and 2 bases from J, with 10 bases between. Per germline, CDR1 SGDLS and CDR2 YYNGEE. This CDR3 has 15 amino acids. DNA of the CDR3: TGTGCCAGCAGCGTAGGTAGACAGATCACAGATACGCAGTATTTT. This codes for CASSVGRQITDTQYF.

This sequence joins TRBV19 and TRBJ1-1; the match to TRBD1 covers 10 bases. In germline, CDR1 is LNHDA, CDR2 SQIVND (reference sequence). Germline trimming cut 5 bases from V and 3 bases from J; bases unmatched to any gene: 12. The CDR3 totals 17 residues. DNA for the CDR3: TGTGCCAGTAGTGGGACAGGGGTTACCGCGTCGGACACTGAAGCTTTCTTT. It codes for CASSGTGVTASDTEAFF.

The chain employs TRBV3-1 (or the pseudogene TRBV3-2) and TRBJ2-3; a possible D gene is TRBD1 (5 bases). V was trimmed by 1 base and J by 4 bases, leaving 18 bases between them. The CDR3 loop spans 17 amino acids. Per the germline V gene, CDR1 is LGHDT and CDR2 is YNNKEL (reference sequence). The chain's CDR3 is CASSQGRGRDVADTQYF. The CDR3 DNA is TGTGCCAGCAGCCAAGGCCGTGGCAGGGATGTTGCAGATACGCAGTATTTT.

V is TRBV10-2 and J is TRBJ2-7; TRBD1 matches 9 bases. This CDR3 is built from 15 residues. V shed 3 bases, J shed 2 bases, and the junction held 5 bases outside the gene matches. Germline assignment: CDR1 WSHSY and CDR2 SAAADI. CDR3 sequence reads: CASSDHGTGTYEQYF. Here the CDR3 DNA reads TGCGCCAGCAGTGATCATGGGACAGGGACCTACGAGCAGTACTTC.

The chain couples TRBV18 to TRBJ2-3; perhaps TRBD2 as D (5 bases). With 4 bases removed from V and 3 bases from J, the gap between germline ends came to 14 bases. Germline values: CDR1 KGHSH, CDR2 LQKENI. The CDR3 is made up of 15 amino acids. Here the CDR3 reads CASSLLGSGTDTQYF. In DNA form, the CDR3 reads TGTGCCAGCTCACTGCTCGGCTCGGGGACAGATACGCAGTATTTT.

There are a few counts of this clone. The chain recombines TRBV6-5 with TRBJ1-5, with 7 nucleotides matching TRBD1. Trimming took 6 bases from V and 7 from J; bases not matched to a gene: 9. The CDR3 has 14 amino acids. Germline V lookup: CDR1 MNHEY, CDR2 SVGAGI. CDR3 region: CASSLDRVGQPQHF. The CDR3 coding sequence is TGTGCCAGCAGCCTTGACAGGGTTGGACAGCCCCAGCATTTT.

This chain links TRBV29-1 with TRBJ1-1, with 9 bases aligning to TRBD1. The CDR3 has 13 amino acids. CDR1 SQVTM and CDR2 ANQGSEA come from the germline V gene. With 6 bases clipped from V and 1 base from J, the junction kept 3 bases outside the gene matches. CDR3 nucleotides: TGCAGCGTAGGGGACAGGGCGAACACTGAAGCTTTCTTT. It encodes CSVGDRANTEAFF.